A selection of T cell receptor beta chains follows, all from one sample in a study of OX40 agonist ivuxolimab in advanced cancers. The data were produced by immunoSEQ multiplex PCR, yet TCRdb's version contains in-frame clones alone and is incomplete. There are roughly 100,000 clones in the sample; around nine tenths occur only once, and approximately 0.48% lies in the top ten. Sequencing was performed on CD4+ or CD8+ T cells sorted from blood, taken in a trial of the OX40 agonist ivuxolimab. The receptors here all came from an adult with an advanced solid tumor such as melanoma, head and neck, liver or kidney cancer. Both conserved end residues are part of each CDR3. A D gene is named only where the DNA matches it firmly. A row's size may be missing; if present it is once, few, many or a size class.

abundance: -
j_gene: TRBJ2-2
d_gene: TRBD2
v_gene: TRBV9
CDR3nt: TGTGCCAGCAGCCCACCCGGGGGGGCCGGCGGGGAGCTGTTTTTT
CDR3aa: CASSPPGGAGGELFF

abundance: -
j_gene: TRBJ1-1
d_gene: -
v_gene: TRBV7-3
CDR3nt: TGTGCCAGCAGCTTAAGATCAGGGGCGGGGAACACTGAAGCTTTCTTT
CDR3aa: CASSLRSGAGNTEAFF

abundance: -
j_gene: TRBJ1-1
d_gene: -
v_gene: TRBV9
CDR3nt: TGTGCCAGCAGCCGTGGATGGGACACTGAAGCTTTCTTT
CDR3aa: CASSRGWDTEAFF

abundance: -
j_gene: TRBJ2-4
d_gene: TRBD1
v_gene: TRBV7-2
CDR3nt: TGTGCCAGCAGCTTTGGACAGGGAAACATTCAGTACTTC
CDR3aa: CASSFGQGNIQYF

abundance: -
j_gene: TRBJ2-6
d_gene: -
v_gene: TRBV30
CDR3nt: TGTGCCTGGAGTGTAGCTGGGGCCAACGTCCTGACTTTC
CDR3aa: CAWSVAGANVLTF

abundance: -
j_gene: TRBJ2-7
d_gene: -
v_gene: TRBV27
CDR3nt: TGTGCCAGCAGTTCTGCGGGCGGGGCTTTCACCTACGAGCAGTACTTC
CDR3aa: CASSSAGGAFTYEQYF

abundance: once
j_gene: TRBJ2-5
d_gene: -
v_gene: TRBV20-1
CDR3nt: TGCAGTGCTCCCCGCGTAGAGACCCAGTACTTC
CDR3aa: CSAPRVETQYF

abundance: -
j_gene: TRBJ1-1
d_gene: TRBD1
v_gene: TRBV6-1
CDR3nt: TGTGCCAGCAGTGGAAGGACAGGGGGCGGCACTGAAGCTTTCTTT
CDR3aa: CASSGRTGGGTEAFF

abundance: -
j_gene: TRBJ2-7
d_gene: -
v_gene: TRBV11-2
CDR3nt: TGTGCCAGCAGCTTAGTTTCGGGCACCTACGAGCAGTACTTC
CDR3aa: CASSLVSGTYEQYF

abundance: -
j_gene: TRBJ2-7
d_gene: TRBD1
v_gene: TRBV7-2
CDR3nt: TGTGCCAGCAGCTCCCGGGCAGGGGGCTCCTACGAGCAGTACTTC
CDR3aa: CASSSRAGGSYEQYF

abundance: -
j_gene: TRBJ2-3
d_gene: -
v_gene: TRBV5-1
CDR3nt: TGCGCCAGCAGCGGGACTCACTCCAGGAGCACAGATACGCAGTATTTT
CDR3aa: CASSGTHSRSTDTQYF

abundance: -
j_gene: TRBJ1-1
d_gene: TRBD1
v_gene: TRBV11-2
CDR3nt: TGTGCCAGCAGCTTAGAGGGAACGGACAGGACGGATGAAGCTTTCTTT
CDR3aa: CASSLEGTDRTDEAFF

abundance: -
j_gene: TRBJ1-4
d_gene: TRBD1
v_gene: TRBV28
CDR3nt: TGTGCCAGTGGACAGGGGGGCGGTGAAAAACTGTTTTTT
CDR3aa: CASGQGGGEKLFF

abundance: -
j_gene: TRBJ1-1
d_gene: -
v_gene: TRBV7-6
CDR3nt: TGTGCCAGCAGCCGGAACACTGAAGCTTTCTTT
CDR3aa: CASSRNTEAFF

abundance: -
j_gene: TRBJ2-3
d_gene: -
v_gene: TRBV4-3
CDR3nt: TGCGCCAGCAGCCAAGACCTGTCCACAGATACGCAGTATTTT
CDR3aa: CASSQDLSTDTQYF

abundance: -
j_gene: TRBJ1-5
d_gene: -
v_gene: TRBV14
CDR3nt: TGTGCCAGCAGCCAAGTCCAGGGTCAGCCCCAGCATTTT
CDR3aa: CASSQVQGQPQHF

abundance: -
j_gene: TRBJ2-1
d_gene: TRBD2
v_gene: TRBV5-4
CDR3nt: TGTGCCAGCAGCCGACCCGGGACTAGCGGGGGGAAAGCCTACAATGAGCAGTTCTTC
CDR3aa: CASSRPGTSGGKAYNEQFF

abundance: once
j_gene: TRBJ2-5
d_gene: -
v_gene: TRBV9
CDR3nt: TGTGCCAGCAGCGTAGGACACAGGAGCCAACAAAAGACCCAGTACTTC
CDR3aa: CASSVGHRSQQKTQYF

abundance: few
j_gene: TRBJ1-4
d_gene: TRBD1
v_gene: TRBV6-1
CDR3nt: TGTGCCAGCAGTGACCCGACCGGACAGGGCGGAAAACTGTTTTTT
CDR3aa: CASSDPTGQGGKLFF

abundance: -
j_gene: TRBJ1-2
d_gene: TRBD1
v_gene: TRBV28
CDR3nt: TGTGCCAGCAGTTTAGCGACAGGGACCTATGGCTACACCTTC
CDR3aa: CASSLATGTYGYTF

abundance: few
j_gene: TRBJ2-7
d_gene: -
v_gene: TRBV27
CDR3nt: TGTGCCAGCAGTTCCCGGAACGGGGGCTACGAGCAGTACTTC
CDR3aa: CASSSRNGGYEQYF

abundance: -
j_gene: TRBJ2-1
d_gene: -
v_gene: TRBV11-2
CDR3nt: TGTGCCAGCGCTCGCGGTACGAGCTCCTACAATGAGCAGTTCTTC
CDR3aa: CASARGTSSYNEQFF

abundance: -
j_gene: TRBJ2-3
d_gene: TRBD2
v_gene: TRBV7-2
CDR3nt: TGTGCCAGCAGCTACGGACTAGCGGGGCCCAAGCTCACAGATACGCAGTATTTT
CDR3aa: CASSYGLAGPKLTDTQYF

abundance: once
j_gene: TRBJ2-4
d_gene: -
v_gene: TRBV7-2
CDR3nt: TGTGCCAGCCGGGGTGTCCAGGGCATTCAGTACTTC
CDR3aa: CASRGVQGIQYF

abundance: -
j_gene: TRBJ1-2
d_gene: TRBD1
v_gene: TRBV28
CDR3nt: TGTGCCAGCAGTTCCACCGGGACAGCTAACTATGGCTACACCTTC
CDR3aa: CASSSTGTANYGYTF

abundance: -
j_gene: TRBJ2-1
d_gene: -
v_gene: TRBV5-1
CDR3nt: TGCGCCAGCAGCTCCTACGAGAGCTCCTACAATGAGCAGTTCTTC
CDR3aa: CASSSYESSYNEQFF

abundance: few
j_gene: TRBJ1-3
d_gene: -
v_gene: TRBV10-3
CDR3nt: TGTGCCATCAGTGCCCAGGCTGGAAACACCATATATTTT
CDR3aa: CAISAQAGNTIYF

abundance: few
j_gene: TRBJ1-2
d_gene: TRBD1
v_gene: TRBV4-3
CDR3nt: TGCGCCAGCACCCTTGACAGGGGAGCTAACTATGGCTACACCTTC
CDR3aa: CASTLDRGANYGYTF

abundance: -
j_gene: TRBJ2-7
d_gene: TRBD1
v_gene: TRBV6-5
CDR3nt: TGTGCCAGCACCTCAGGGGGCGGCTACGAGCAGTACTTC
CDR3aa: CASTSGGGYEQYF

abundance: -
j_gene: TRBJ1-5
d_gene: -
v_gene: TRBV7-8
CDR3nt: TGTGCCAGCAGCTTAGATCGGGGGCCCCAGCATTTT
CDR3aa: CASSLDRGPQHF

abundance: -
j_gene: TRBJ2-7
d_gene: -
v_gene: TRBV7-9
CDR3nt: TGTGCCAGCAGCACGCAGGACAGAAACTACGAGCAGTACTTC
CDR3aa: CASSTQDRNYEQYF

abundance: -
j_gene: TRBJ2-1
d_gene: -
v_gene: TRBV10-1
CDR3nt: TGCGCCAGCAGAAAGAACAGAACCTACAATGAGCAGTTCTTC
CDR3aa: CASRKNRTYNEQFF

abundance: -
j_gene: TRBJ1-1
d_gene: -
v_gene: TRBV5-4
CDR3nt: TGTGCCAGCAGCCACGAGGGACGGAGCACTGAAGCTTTCTTT
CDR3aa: CASSHEGRSTEAFF

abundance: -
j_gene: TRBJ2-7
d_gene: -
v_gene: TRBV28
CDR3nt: TGTGCCAGCCGCCTAGGATGGGGGCTCTACGAGCAGTACTTC
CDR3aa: CASRLGWGLYEQYF

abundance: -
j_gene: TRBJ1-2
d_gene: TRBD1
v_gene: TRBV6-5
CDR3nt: TGTGCCAGCAAAACGCAGGGGGGGCCCTATGGCTACACCTTC
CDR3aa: CASKTQGGPYGYTF

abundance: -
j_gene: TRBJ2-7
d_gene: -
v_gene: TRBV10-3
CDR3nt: TGTGCCATCAGCAGGGACTCCTACTACGAGCAGTACTTC
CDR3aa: CAISRDSYYEQYF

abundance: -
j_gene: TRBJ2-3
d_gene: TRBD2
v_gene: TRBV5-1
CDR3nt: TGCGCCAGCAAGATGGGACTAGCGGGGGGCGTTAGCACAGATACGCAGTATTTT
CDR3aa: CASKMGLAGGVSTDTQYF

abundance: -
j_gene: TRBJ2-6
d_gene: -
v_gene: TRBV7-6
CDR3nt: TGTGCCAGCAGCTTAGAGCCAGGGGGAGGTGGGGCCAACGTCCTGACTTTC
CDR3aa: CASSLEPGGGGANVLTF

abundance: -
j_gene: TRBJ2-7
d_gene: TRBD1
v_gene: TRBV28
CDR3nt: TGTGCCAGCAGGTCGACAGGGGGAAGCTACGAGCAGTACTTC
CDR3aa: CASRSTGGSYEQYF

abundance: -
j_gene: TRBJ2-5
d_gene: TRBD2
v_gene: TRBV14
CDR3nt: TGTGCCAGCAGTAGGACTAGCGGGGTGGAGACCCAGTACTTC
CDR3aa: CASSRTSGVETQYF

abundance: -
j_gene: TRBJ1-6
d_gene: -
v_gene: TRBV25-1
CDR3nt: TGTGCCAGCAGTGAATCTTGGGGGCTGAATAATTCACCCCTCCACTTT
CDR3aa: CASSESWGLNNSPLHF

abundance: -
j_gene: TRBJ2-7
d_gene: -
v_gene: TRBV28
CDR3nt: TGTGCCAGCCATCCGGGACCCAGTCTTTACGAGCAGTACTTC
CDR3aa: CASHPGPSLYEQYF